The entry below gives a single T cell receptor (beta chain) sequence along with its context. The record originates from a study of blood T cell repertoires in COVID-19. Turning to the study itself: Sources were T cells, B-cell-depleted T cells, or PBMCs; the material itself was cDNA or gDNA.

Germline V gene sequence: CDR1 SGHRS, CDR2 YFSETQ. V was cut by 2 bases and J by 0 bases, with 18 bases left in between. The length of the CDR3 is 18 residues. Source study methods: Scientists estimated how many nucleated cells there were by amplifying reference gene primers. Sequenced by immunoSEQ multiplex PCR; TCRdb stores in-frame clones only, minus some. The DNA was the basis for D and trimming; V, J and clone size are from that table. The sample contains 200,000 to 300,000 clones, 80% to 90% of which appear only once. Living in about 25 US areas, the participants were between roughly 18 and 90 years of age. Researchers sorted participants into cohorts using their self-reported clinical history.

This chain connects TRBV5-1 to TRBJ2-1; TRBD2 might be the D (7 bases). Source material: PBMCs or T cells enriched from blood (not recorded which). The TCR sequence derives from a woman in her 30s with acute COVID-19. The CDR3 nucleotides read TGCGCCAGCAGCTTAATTGCCGGGGGGCTGAGCTCCTACAATGAGCAGTTCTTC. Amino acid sequence: CASSLIAGGLSSYNEQFF.